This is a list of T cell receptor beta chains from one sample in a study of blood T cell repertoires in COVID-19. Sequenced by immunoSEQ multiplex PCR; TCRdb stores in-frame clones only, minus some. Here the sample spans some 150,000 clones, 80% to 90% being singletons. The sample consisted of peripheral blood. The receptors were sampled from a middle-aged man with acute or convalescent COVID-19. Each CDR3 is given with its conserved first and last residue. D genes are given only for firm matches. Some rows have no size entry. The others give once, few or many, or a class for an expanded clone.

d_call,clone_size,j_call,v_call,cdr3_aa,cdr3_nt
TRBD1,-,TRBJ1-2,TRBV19,CASRPTLGGGYTF,TGTGCCAGTAGACCTACCCTAGGGGGCGGCTACACCTTC
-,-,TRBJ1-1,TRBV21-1,CASSTPTGGQDTEAFF,TGTGCCAGCAGCACTCCGACAGGGGGTCAGGACACTGAAGCTTTCTTT
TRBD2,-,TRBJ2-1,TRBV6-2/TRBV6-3,CASSRLAGGNYNEQFF,TGTGCCAGCAGTCGACTAGCGGGGGGCAATTACAATGAGCAGTTCTTC
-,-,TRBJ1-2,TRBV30,CAWIINAGIGGYTF,TGTGCCTGGATAATTAACGCGGGAATAGGAGGCTACACCTTC
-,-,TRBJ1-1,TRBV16,CASSQPDTAGAFF,TGTGCCAGCAGCCAGCCGGACACCGCGGGGGCTTTCTTT
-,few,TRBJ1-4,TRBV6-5,CASSYQGGKEKLFF,TGTGCCAGCAGTTACCAGGGCGGAAAGGAAAAACTGTTTTTT
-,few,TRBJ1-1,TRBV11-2,CASSFSGANTEAFF,TGTGCCAGCAGCTTTTCAGGGGCGAACACTGAAGCTTTCTTT
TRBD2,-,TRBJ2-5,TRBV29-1,CSVTSWTSSETQYF,TGCAGCGTCACTTCTTGGACTAGCAGCGAGACCCAGTACTTC
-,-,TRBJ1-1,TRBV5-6,CASSLGQTNTEAFF,TGTGCCAGCAGCTTGGGACAGACGAACACTGAAGCTTTCTTT
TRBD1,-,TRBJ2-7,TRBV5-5,CASSITGGSYEQYF,TGTGCCAGCAGCATCACAGGGGGCTCCTACGAGCAGTACTTC
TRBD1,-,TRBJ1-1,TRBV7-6,CASSWNRGAYTEAFF,TGTGCCAGCAGCTGGAACAGGGGCGCGTACACTGAAGCTTTCTTT
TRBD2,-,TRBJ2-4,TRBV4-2,CASSQTSGAAKNIQYF,TGTGCCAGCAGCCAAACTAGCGGGGCCGCCAAAAACATTCAGTACTTC
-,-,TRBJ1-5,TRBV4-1,CASSQNQGGTSNQPQHF,TGCGCCAGCAGCCAAAATCAGGGCGGAACTAGCAATCAGCCCCAGCATTTT
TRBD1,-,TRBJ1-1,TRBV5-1,CASSWRQGMNTEAFF,TGCGCCAGCAGCTGGAGACAGGGGATGAACACTGAAGCTTTCTTT
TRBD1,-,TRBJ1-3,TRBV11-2,CASSLRLPGQRNTIYF,TGTGCCAGCAGCTTAAGACTCCCGGGACAGAGAAACACCATATATTTT
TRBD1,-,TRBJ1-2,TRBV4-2,CASSTPGQKNYGYTF,TGTGCCAGCAGCACCCCGGGACAGAAAAACTATGGCTACACCTTC
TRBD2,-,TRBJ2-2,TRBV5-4,CASSRTSGDTGELFF,TGTGCCAGCAGCCGGACTAGCGGGGACACCGGGGAGCTGTTTTTT
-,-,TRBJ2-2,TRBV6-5,CASSYGGQGVGGELFF,TGTGCCAGCAGTTACGGGGGGCAGGGGGTAGGCGGGGAGCTGTTTTTT
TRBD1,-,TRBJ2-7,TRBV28,CAITKPGQGAEQYF,TGTGCCATTACCAAACCGGGACAGGGGGCCGAGCAGTACTTC
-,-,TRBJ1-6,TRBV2,CASSERRDNSPLHF,TGTGCCAGCAGTGAGCGGAGAGATAATTCACCCCTCCACTTT
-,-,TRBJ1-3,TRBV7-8,CASSLTLGGHGNTIYF,TGTGCCAGCAGCTTGACTTTGGGGGGGCACGGAAACACCATATATTTT
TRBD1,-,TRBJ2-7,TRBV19,CASSGMGTGEPWEQYF,TGTGCCAGTAGTGGGATGGGGACAGGGGAGCCGTGGGAGCAGTACTTC
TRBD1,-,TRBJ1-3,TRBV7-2,CASSYKTGSGNTIYF,TGTGCCAGCAGCTACAAGACAGGGAGTGGAAACACCATATATTTT
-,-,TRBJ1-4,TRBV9,CASSVDQGSNEKLFF,TGTGCCAGCAGCGTAGACCAGGGCTCTAATGAAAAACTGTTTTTT
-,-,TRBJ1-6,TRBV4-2,CASSRIDRSGKSPLHF,TGTGCCAGCAGCCGAATTGACAGGTCGGGAAAATCACCCCTCCACTTT
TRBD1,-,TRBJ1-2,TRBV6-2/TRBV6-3,CASSRQGSNYGYTF,TGTGCCAGCAGTCGACAGGGCTCTAACTATGGCTACACCTTC
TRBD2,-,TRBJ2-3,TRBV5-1,CASSPLPGGATDTQYF,TGCGCCAGCAGCCCGCTTCCCGGGGGGGCAACAGATACGCAGTATTTT
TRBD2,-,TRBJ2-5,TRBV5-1,CASSLSGGEQETQYF,TGCGCCAGCAGCTTGAGCGGGGGGGAACAAGAGACCCAGTACTTC
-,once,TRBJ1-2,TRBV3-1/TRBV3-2,CASSPREGTLYGYTF,TGTGCCAGCAGCCCCAGGGAAGGGACTTTATATGGCTACACCTTC
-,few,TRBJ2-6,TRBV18,CASSPPAGGSGANVLTF,TGTGCCAGCTCACCACCGGCTGGCGGCTCTGGGGCCAACGTCCTGACTTTC
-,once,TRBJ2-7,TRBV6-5,CASSYSTSTYEQYF,TGTGCCAGCAGTTACTCGACTTCAACCTACGAGCAGTACTTC
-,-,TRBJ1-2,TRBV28,CASSSTDGVGYGYTF,TGTGCCAGCAGTTCCACGGACGGGGTAGGCTATGGCTACACCTTC
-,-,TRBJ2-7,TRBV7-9,CASSYYRNHMPYEQYF,TGTGCCAGCAGTTACTACAGGAACCACATGCCCTACGAGCAGTACTTC
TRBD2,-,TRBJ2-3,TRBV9,CASSVQRGGTDTQYF,TGTGCCAGCAGCGTCCAGCGGGGGGGCACAGATACGCAGTATTTT
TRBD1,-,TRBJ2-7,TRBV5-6,CASSSGTGFSYEQYF,TGTGCCAGCAGCTCTGGGACAGGTTTTTCCTACGAGCAGTACTTC
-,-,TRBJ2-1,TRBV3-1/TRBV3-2,CASSQDLERWDEQFF,TGTGCCAGCAGCCAAGATTTGGAGCGTTGGGATGAGCAGTTCTTC
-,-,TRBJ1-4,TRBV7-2,CASSPRGTNEKLFF,TGTGCCAGCAGCCCAAGGGGGACTAATGAAAAACTGTTTTTT
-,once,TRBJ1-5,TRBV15,CATSSEQGFNQPQHF,TGTGCCACCAGCAGTGAACAGGGATTCAATCAGCCCCAGCATTTT
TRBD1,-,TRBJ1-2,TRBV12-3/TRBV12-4,CASSLRDRSGYTF,TGTGCCAGCAGTTTGCGGGACAGGTCTGGCTACACCTTC
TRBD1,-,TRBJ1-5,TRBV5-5,CASSLDRGYQPQHF,TGTGCCAGCAGCTTGGACAGGGGCTACCAGCCCCAGCATTTT
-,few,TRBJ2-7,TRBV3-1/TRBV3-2,CASSRAGDRYEQYF,TGTGCCAGCAGCCGCGCAGGGGATCGCTACGAGCAGTACTTC
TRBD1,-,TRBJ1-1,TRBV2,CASREQGWASIEAFF,TGTGCCAGCAGGGAACAGGGGTGGGCCAGTATCGAAGCTTTCTTT
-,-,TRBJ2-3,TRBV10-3,CAISGGSGVGTDTQYF,TGTGCCATCAGTGGGGGTAGCGGAGTCGGCACAGATACGCAGTATTTT
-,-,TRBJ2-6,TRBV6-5,CASSYLNSGANVLTF,TGTGCCAGCAGTTATCTAAACTCTGGGGCCAACGTCCTGACTTTC
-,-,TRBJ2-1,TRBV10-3,CAISGPGYYNEQFF,TGTGCCATCAGTGGGCCGGGTTACTACAATGAGCAGTTCTTC
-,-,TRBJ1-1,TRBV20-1,CSASGQGFLAFF,TGCAGTGCTAGTGGGCAGGGATTTCTAGCTTTCTTT
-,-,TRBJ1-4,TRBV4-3,CASSLGLGVEKLFF,TGCGCCAGCAGCCTGGGACTAGGGGTTGAAAAACTGTTTTTT
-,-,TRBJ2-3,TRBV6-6,CASSPRVGTDTQYF,TGTGCCAGCAGTCCTCGGGTGGGCACAGATACGCAGTATTTT
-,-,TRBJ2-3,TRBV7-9,CASSPRQITDTQYF,TGTGCCAGCAGCCCCCGACAGATAACAGATACGCAGTATTTT